These T cell receptor beta chains were read from a single sample in a study of blood T cell repertoires in COVID-19. Method: immunoSEQ multiplex PCR; TCRdb's copy keeps in-frame clones and lacks some. The sample lists 130,000 or so clones; 77% were seen once. The sequencing input was peripheral blood. The receptor source for this set is an elderly man with acute or convalescent COVID-19. CDR3s leave out the opening cysteine and the closing phenylalanine or tryptophan. Size tells how often a clone was seen (once, few, many) or the class of an expanded clone, and some rows leave it out.

TRBJ1-5 | . | TRBV2 | ARAGGQGAGQPQH
TRBJ2-6 | . | TRBV10-3 | AISEFGSPAGANVLT
TRBJ2-7 | . | TRBV7-2 | ASSVTSAISYEQY
TRBJ2-1 | . | TRBV6-6 | ASSYSVLAEQF
TRBJ2-7 | . | TRBV4-1 | ASSRSGTGAEQY
TRBJ2-2 | . | TRBV5-4 | ASSSPQSGFTGELF
TRBJ1-5 | . | TRBV28 | ASTTNIGVQPQH
TRBJ1-5 | . | TRBV28 | ASSLTGGTKPQH
TRBJ1-1 | . | TRBV18 | ASSTRQESEAF
TRBJ2-1 | . | TRBV5-4 | ASSLGGISYNEQF
TRBJ2-3 | once | TRBV12-3/TRBV12-4 | ASTLTHADTQY
TRBJ1-5 | . | TRBV6-2/TRBV6-3 | ASSYGGSSNQPQH
TRBJ2-3 | . | TRBV6-5 | ASSYSTSGGADTQY
TRBJ1-5 | . | TRBV18 | ASSFGTDNQPQH
TRBJ2-2 | few | TRBV19 | ASSVGQGGELF
TRBJ2-1 | . | TRBV7-9 | ASSLWGVRRYGEQF
TRBJ1-1 | . | TRBV5-1 | ASSSTGGEGTEAF
TRBJ2-3 | . | TRBV7-8 | ASSPRGSGSPQY
TRBJ1-3 | few | TRBV11-2 | ASSGSGTRNTIY
TRBJ2-3 | . | TRBV24-1 | ATSDRGLLDTQY
TRBJ2-2 | . | TRBV5-4 | ASSVPAGELF
TRBJ1-3 | . | TRBV10-3 | AASSEGATSGNTIY
TRBJ2-4 | once | TRBV28 | ASSLSVVAKNIQY
TRBJ2-3 | . | TRBV5-1 | ASSLVGGGTDTQY
TRBJ2-1 | . | TRBV7-2 | ASSDTGVRNSYNEQF
TRBJ1-2 | . | TRBV2 | ASSPSGQGYGYT
TRBJ2-1 | . | TRBV29-1 | SVLGTGGAYEQF
TRBJ2-7 | . | TRBV7-2 | ASSERQKLEQY
TRBJ1-3 | . | TRBV6-5 | ASAEGGYSGNTIY
TRBJ1-1 | . | TRBV3-1/TRBV3-2 | ASSLSGTENTEAF
TRBJ2-7 | once | TRBV30 | AWSGVHEQY
TRBJ2-7 | . | TRBV11-2 | ASSGRRRGLTYSYEQY
TRBJ1-2 | few | TRBV2 | ASSRLTARYGYT